These 15 T cell receptor beta chains were all obtained from the same sample, sequenced in a study of vaccination effects on CD4 cells after COVID-19. Sequencing in the ViraFEST assay came after antigen-specific CD4+ T cells had been expanded with viral peptide pools, which were used to stimulate PBMC. The culture ran for 10 days before CD4+ T cells were isolated. Two-dose vaccination with either BNT162b2 or mRNA-1273 was given to the participants. Generated by immunoSEQ multiplex PCR, the TCRdb table keeps only in-frame clones and is missing some. The sample consists of tens of thousands of clones, more than 65% of them appearing once. These receptors lack a known antigen. This specimen consisted of CD4+ T cells from PBMCs cultured with HCoV-NL63 spike peptides, obtained after COVID-19 vaccination. These receptors were collected from a human donor who received a COVID-19 vaccine.

J is TRBJ1-1 and V is TRBV29-1; D possibly corresponds to TRBD1 (5 bases). CDR1 is SQVTM, CDR2 ANQGSEA, per germline. The CDR3 runs to 15 residues. The V end was cut by 3 bases, the J end by 1 base, with 15 bases between. CDR3 amino acids: CSVEGDGGANTEAFF. CDR3 nucleotide sequence: TGCAGCGTTGAGGGAGATGGAGGGGCGAACACTGAAGCTTTCTTT. The full variable domain, completed using reference TRBV29-1 and TRBJ1-1, is SAVISQKPSRDICQRGTSLTIQCQVDSQVTMMFWYRQQPGQSLTLIATANQGSEATYESGFVIDKFPISRPNLTFSTLTVSNMSPEDSSIYLCSVEGDGGANTEAFFGQGTRLTVV.

Turning to this clone: The same CDR3 arises from other DNA sequences in this sample as well. This chain connects TRBV3-1 (or the pseudogene TRBV3-2) to TRBJ2-5; TRBD1 matches 7 bases. V gave up 8 bases and J gave up 5 bases; unmatched junction bases: 5. In germline, CDR1 is LGHDT, CDR2 YNNKEL (reference sequence). The CDR3 is 12 amino acids. The CDR3 here is CASSTGLETQYF. The CDR3 DNA sequence: TGTGCCAGCTCGACAGGGCTGGAGACCCAGTACTTC.

J is TRBJ1-4 and V is TRBV7-9; D might be TRBD1 (5 bases). Germline V gene lookup returns CDR1 SEHNR and CDR2 FQNEAQ (reference sequence). The CDR3 contains 12 residues. Trimming removed 4 bases from V and 10 bases from J, with 10 bases in between. The CDR3 nucleotides are TGTGCCAGCAGCTCAGGGACTGGAAAACTGTTTTTT. This codes for CASSSGTGKLFF.

The chain is built from TRBV6-5 and TRBJ1-5, with D tentatively TRBD1 (6 bases). This CDR3 is built from 13 residues. Trimming shortened V by 4 bases and J by 6 bases, and 10 bases separated the two germline ends. Germline CDR1 MNHEY, CDR2 SVGAGI. The CDR3 nucleotides read TGTGCCAGCAGTTTTGGAGGGGGTCAGCCCCAGCATTTT. As protein: CASSFGGGQPQHF.

The count of this clone is one. The rearrangement links TRBV9 to TRBJ2-2; D unclear. This CDR3 is built from 15 residues. Between the trimmed V and J ends, which lost 1 base and 2 bases, there was a span of 9 bases. Germline V gene sequence: CDR1 SGDLS, CDR2 YYNGEE. CDR3 in amino acids: CASSVSTVNTGELFF. The CDR3 nucleotides are TGTGCCAGCAGCGTATCAACAGTAAACACCGGGGAGCTGTTTTTT.

The chain combines TRBV10-2 with TRBJ2-1; TRBD2 agrees at 11 bases. CDR1 WSHSY and CDR2 SAAADI come from the germline V gene. V lost 3 bases and J lost 4; bases outside the gene matches: 8. This CDR3 comprises 17 residues. CDR3 in DNA: TGCGCCAGCAGTGACCAGCTAGCGGGGGGTATATACAATGAGCAGTTCTTC. As protein: CASSDQLAGGIYNEQFF.

The chain carries TRBV11-2 and TRBJ2-5, with D tentatively TRBD2 (5 bases). Germline values: CDR1 SGHAT, CDR2 FQNNGV. V gave up 6 bases and J gave up 5 bases, with 22 bases separating them. This CDR3 has 16 amino acids. The CDR3 DNA reads as TGTGCCAGCAGTGAGGGTATTGATTTTTTTTCGGAGACCCAGTACTTC. It translates to CASSEGIDFFSETQYF. Variable domain in full (rest from reference TRBV11-2 and TRBJ2-5): EAGVAQSPRYKIIEKRQSVAFWCNPISGHATLYWYQQILGQGPKLLIQFQNNGVVDDSQLPKDRFSAERLKGVDSTLKIQPAKLEDSAVYLCASSEGIDFFSETQYFGPGTRLLVL.

V and J are TRBV27 and TRBJ2-7; the match to TRBD1 covers 9 bases. This CDR3 is built from 14 residues. Looked up from germline, CDR1 is MNHEY and CDR2 is SMNVEV (reference sequence). The trim removed 2 bases at V and 4 bases at J, leaving 3 bases unmatched. The CDR3 reads CASSLGQGQYEQYF. The CDR3, as DNA: TGTGCCAGCAGTTTAGGACAGGGGCAGTACGAGCAGTACTTC.

This rearrangement joins TRBV3-1 (or the pseudogene TRBV3-2) to TRBJ2-5; no clear D gene. The length of the CDR3 is 11 residues. The germline gives CDR1 LGHDT, CDR2 YNNKEL (reference sequence). With 7 bases removed from V and 5 bases from J, the gap between germline ends came to 8 bases. This CDR3 is CASTSRETQYF. The DNA for the CDR3 is TGTGCCAGCACCTCGCGGGAGACCCAGTACTTC.

The chain joins TRBV4-1 to TRBJ1-2; no clear D. V lost 1 base to trimming and J lost 4 bases, with 16 bases between them. The CDR3 is 16 amino acids. Germline-derived CDR1 and CDR2 are MGHRA and YSYEKL. The CDR3 DNA reads as TGCGCCAGCAGCCAAGTCTTTGTGAATCGGATCTATGGCTACACCTTC. Translated, it gives CASSQVFVNRIYGYTF.

This chain uses TRBV18 with TRBJ1-4, with a possible D match to TRBD1 (5 bases). CDR3 length: 14 residues. From germline, CDR1 is KGHSH and CDR2 LQKENI. V was cut by 5 bases and J by 8 bases, with 15 bases left in between. DNA of the CDR3: TGTGCCAGCTCATCATCGACAGAACAGGAAAAACTGTTTTTT. It specifies CASSSSTEQEKLFF. Using reference TRBV18 and TRBJ1-4 for the parts outside the CDR3, the full variable domain is NAGVMQNPRHLVRRRGQEARLRCSPMKGHSHVYWYRQLPEEGLKFMVYLQKENIIDESGMPKERFSAEFPKEGPSILRIQQVVRGDSAAYFCASSSSTEQEKLFFGSGTQLSVL.

By proportion, this clone is medium-sized. The chain joins TRBV5-1 to TRBJ2-2; TRBD2 might be the D (5 bases). With 2 bases removed from V and 8 bases from J, the gap between germline ends came to 19 bases. The CDR3 extends over 16 amino acids. The germline gives CDR1 SGHRS, CDR2 YFSETQ. The CDR3, as DNA: TGCGCCAGCAGCTTACCGGGGATTACCATACCGGGGGAGCTGTTTTTT. Translating gives CASSLPGITIPGELFF.

The chain couples TRBV20-1 to TRBJ1-1; D unresolved. The CDR3 consists of 12 residues. The ends were cut back, 3 bases at V and 2 bases at J, with 7 bases in the middle. Germline CDR1 is DFQATT and CDR2 is SNEGSKA (reference sequence). The CDR3 loop reads CSASRPNTEAFF. The CDR3, as DNA: TGCAGTGCTAGTCGCCCTAACACTGAAGCTTTCTTT.

This clone has a handful of counts. The V call is TRBV7-9, the J call TRBJ2-1, with TRBD1 matching over 7 bases. The CDR3 consists of 15 residues. Germline CDR1 is SEHNR and CDR2 is FQNEAQ (reference sequence). The junction had 9 bases not matched to a gene; V was cut back by 6 bases and J by 4 bases. The CDR3 DNA is TGTGCCAGCAGAGCCGGGACAGATCCGTACAATGAGCAGTTCTTC. This translates into CASRAGTDPYNEQFF.

This clone has only a few counts. The J gene is TRBJ1-2, the V gene TRBV6-5; 7 nucleotides match TRBD1. CDR1 and CDR2 (germline): MNHEY, SVGAGI. Trimming cost V 6 bases and J 4 bases; bases outside gene matches: 8. This CDR3 is built from 14 residues. CDR3 region: CASRGDRYVYGYTF. The CDR3 region has the DNA TGTGCCAGCAGGGGGGACAGATACGTCTATGGCTACACCTTC.